This T cell receptor beta chain was obtained from a study of blood T cells in healthy people across ages. Study-wide context: Researchers report that template switching captured about one barcoded beta molecule per two T cells. Study-wide points: Underestimates were what the diversity estimates from one million T cells were considered to be.

As regards this clonotype: What it binds is unknown.

Combining a sample-barcoded 5' primer with a J-beta primer mix, a second PCR ran for roughly 6 to 12 cycles. Each cDNA molecule carried a tag from a template-switch adaptor that contained 12 random nucleotides. Each sample yielded at least 3 million CDR3-containing paired-end reads. TCRdb re-derived calls from the 5' RACE reads in MiXCR, one entry per CDR3 protein. The table records under 2,000,000 distinct CDR3 sequences, roughly 52% of them present only once. The clonotype comes from a woman aged 40 to 55 in good health. What was sequenced was blood.

This CDR3 reads CRAGDQYTDTQYF. The CDR3 region has the DNA TGCAGGGCGGGGGACCAGTACACAGATACGCAGTATTTT. The chain combines TRBV20-1 with TRBJ2-3; the match to TRBD2 covers 7 bases. The CDR3 totals 13 residues. Germline CDR1 DFQATT, CDR2 SNEGSKA (reference sequence).